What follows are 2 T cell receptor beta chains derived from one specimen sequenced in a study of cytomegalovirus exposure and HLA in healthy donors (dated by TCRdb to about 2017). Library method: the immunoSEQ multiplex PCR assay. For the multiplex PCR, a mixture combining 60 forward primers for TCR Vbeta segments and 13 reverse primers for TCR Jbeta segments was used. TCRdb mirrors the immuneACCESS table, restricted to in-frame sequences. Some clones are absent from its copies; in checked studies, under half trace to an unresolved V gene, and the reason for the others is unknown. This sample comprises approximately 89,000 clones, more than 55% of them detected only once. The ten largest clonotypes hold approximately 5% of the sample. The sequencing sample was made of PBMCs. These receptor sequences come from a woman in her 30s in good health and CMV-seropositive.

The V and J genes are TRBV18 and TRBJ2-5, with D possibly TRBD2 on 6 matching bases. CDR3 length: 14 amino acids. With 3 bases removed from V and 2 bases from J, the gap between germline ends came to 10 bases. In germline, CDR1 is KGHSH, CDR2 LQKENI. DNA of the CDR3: TGTGCCAGCTCACCCGGGACTCAGCAAGAGACCCAGTACTTC. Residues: CASSPGTQQETQYF.

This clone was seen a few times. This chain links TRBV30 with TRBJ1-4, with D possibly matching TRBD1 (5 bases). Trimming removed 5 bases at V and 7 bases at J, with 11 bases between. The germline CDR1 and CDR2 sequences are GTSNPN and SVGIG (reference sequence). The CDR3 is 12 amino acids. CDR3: CAWGGTAEKLFF. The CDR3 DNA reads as TGTGCCTGGGGAGGGACGGCTGAAAAACTGTTTTTT.